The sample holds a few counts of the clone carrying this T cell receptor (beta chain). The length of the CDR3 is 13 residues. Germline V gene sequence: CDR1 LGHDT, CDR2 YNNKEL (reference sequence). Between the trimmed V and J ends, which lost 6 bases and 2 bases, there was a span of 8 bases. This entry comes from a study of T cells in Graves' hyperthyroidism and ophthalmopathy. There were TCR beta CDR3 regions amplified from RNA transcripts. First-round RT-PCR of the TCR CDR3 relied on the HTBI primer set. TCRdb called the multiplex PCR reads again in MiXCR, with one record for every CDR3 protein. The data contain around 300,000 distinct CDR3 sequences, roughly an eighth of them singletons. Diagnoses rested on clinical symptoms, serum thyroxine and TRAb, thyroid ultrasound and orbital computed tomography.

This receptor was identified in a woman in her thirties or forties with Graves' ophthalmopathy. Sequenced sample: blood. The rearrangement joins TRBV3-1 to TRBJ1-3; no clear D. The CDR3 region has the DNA TGTGCCAGCAGTCGTCAGACTGGAAACACCATATATTTT. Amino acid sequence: CASSRQTGNTIYF.